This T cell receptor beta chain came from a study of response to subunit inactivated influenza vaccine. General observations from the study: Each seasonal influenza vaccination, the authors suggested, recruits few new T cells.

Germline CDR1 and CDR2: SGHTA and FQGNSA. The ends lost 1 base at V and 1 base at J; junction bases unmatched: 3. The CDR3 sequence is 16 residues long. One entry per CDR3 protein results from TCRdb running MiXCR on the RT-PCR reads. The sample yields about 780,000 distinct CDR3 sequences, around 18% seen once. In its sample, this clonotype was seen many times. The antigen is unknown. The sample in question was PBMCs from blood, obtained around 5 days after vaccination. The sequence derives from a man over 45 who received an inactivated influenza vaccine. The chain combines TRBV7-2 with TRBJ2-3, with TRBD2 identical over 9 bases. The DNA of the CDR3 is TGTGCCAGCAGCTTAGTGGCTAGCGGGGGCACAGATACGCAGTATTTT. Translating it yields CASSLVASGGTDTQYF.